A single T cell receptor (beta chain) is shown here with its context. Its matching antigen is unknown. The data originate from a study of CD4 T cells in relation to SARS-CoV-2 and coronaviruses. About the study: PBMCs were cultured with antigen for 10 days before TCR beta sequencing.

Unexposed donor CD4+ T cells date from 2011-2018, before the COVID-19 pandemic. CD4+ T cells were isolated from the cells after about nine days of culture. Unexposed-donor CD4+ T cells were probed with SARS-CoV-2 S/N and four cold-coronavirus spikes, cells permitting. Method: immunoSEQ multiplex PCR; TCRdb's copy keeps in-frame clones and lacks some. The sample lists 20,000 to 25,000 clones, around two thirds seen once, with over 10% in the top ten. Regarding the study as a whole: This crossreactivity analysis covered spike protein alone, no other viral proteins. Each donor contributed either pre-pandemic or post-infection samples, not both.

Sequencing input: CD4+ T cells from PBMCs, cultured in vitro. The TCR comes from a human donor in good health.

The CDR3 protein is CASSFGYFESAGSYNEQFF. The DNA for the CDR3 is TGTGCCAGCAGTTTCGGCTATTTCGAGTCGGCAGGCTCCTACAATGAGCAGTTCTTC. The V and J genes are TRBV28 and TRBJ2-1; D gene unclear. Germline V CDR1 and CDR2: MDHEN, SYDVKM. CDR3 length equals 19 residues. Trimming cost V 3 bases and J 0 bases, with 21 bases left between them. Supplemented by reference TRBV28 and TRBJ2-1, the full variable domain reads DVKVTQSSRYLVKRTGEKVFLECVQDMDHENMFWYRQDPGLGLRLIYFSYDVKMKEKGDIPEGYSVSREKKERFSLILESASTNQTSMYLCASSFGYFESAGSYNEQFFGPGTRLTVL.